Listed below are T cell receptor beta chains from one sample, sequenced in a study of blood T cell repertoires in COVID-19. Clones were sequenced by immunoSEQ multiplex PCR, and TCRdb holds only the in-frame ones, with some missing. The sample lists about 59,000 clones, 70% to 75% seen once, with roughly 14% in the top ten. Input material: peripheral blood. These receptors all stem from a woman in her 70s with acute or convalescent COVID-19. The CDR3 runs from the conserved cysteine through the conserved F or W. D genes are given only for firm matches. The size field is filled for only some rows; it gives once, few, many or a size class.

TRBD1,-,TRBJ1-2,TRBV3-1/TRBV3-2,TGTGCCAGCAGCCAGCCGACAGGGTTCTATGGCTACACCTTC,CASSQPTGFYGYTF
TRBD2,-,TRBJ2-1,TRBV14,TGTGCCAGCAGCGGATCGGGGGGTTCCTACAATGAGCAGTTCTTC,CASSGSGGSYNEQFF
-,-,TRBJ2-5,TRBV10-1,TGCGCCAGCAGTGACCCCGGGTCGGGAGAAGAGACCCAGTACTTC,CASSDPGSGEETQYF
TRBD1,-,TRBJ1-1,TRBV10-3,TGTGCCATCAGTGGACAGGGGGCTTTGACTGAAGCTTTCTTT,CAISGQGALTEAFF
TRBD1,-,TRBJ2-7,TRBV5-1,TGCGCCAGCAGCTTGACGGGACAGCCGGCCTACGAGCAGTACTTC,CASSLTGQPAYEQYF
TRBD1,few,TRBJ1-2,TRBV10-2,TGCGCCAGCAGTATGGCAGGGGGCAGTTTTAACTATGGCTACACCTTC,CASSMAGGSFNYGYTF
-,-,TRBJ2-4,TRBV29-1,TGCAGCGTTTGCCCTAGCCGGAACATTCAGTACTTC,CSVCPSRNIQYF
TRBD1,-,TRBJ2-1,TRBV5-1,TGCGCCAGCAGCTCTACGGGACAGCTTTACAATGAGCAGTTCTTC,CASSSTGQLYNEQFF
TRBD1,many,TRBJ1-1,TRBV5-1,TGCGCCAGCAGCTTGTCCGGGACAGTGAACACTGAAGCTTTCTTT,CASSLSGTVNTEAFF
TRBD1,-,TRBJ1-2,TRBV5-6,TGTGCCAGCATCGCGGAGGGGGCTTCTCGGGGCTACACCTTC,CASIAEGASRGYTF
TRBD1,-,TRBJ1-1,TRBV5-1,TGCGCCAGCAGCTTTCGGGACAGGGGCACTGAAGCTTTCTTT,CASSFRDRGTEAFF
TRBD1,-,TRBJ1-5,TRBV7-8,TGTGCCAGCAGCCCTTGGACAGGGAGCAATCAGCCCCAGCATTTT,CASSPWTGSNQPQHF
-,few,TRBJ2-3,TRBV27,TGTGCCAGCAGTTTGTTCGCGCTAGCAACAGATACGCAGTATTTT,CASSLFALATDTQYF
-,-,TRBJ2-2,TRBV7-9,TGTGCCAGCAGCTTATCTCCGGGGACCGGGGAGCTGTTTTTT,CASSLSPGTGELFF
TRBD1,few,TRBJ1-1,TRBV9,TGTGCCAGCAGCTTTCAGGGGGCGGCGAACACTGAAGCTTTCTTT,CASSFQGAANTEAFF
-,-,TRBJ1-1,TRBV19,TGTGCCAGTAGTATTGGGCATAATGAAGCTTTCTTT,CASSIGHNEAFF
TRBD1,few,TRBJ1-1,TRBV18,TGTGCCAGCTCACAGGGGGCTGAATATATATCTGAAGCTTTCTTT,CASSQGAEYISEAFF
TRBD1,few,TRBJ1-2,TRBV13,TGTGCCAGCAGCCCTCACAGGGGGGAAAACTATGGCTACACCTTC,CASSPHRGENYGYTF
TRBD1,once,TRBJ1-2,TRBV29-1,TGCAGCGTCGGACAGGGAAGAGCAACTAACTATGGCTACACCTTC,CSVGQGRATNYGYTF
TRBD2,-,TRBJ2-2,TRBV6-6,TGTGCCAGCAAACGCGGGGGGGCAGCCACCGGGGAGCTGTTTTTT,CASKRGGAATGELFF
-,-,TRBJ1-3,TRBV13,TGTGCCAGCAGCTTAGTCGGGGAGCAGGCTGGAAACACCATATATTTT,CASSLVGEQAGNTIYF
TRBD1,-,TRBJ2-6,TRBV6-1,TGTGCCAGCAGTGAAGCAGGGGGCAAAGGGGCCAACGTCCTGACTTTC,CASSEAGGKGANVLTF
-,-,TRBJ1-1,TRBV19,TGTGCCAGTAGTATCGCGGGTGTCGGGTTTACTGAAGCTTTCTTT,CASSIAGVGFTEAFF
TRBD2,-,TRBJ2-3,TRBV2,TGTGCCGGGGGACTATTCGAGAGCACAGATACGCAGTATTTT,CAGGLFESTDTQYF
-,-,TRBJ1-2,TRBV19,TGTGCCAGTAGTCGCCAACAGGGCCTGGGGCATGGCTACACCTTC,CASSRQQGLGHGYTF
-,-,TRBJ1-5,TRBV12-3/TRBV12-4,TGTGCCAGCAGTTTCGGGAGTTCTCAGCCCCAGCATTTT,CASSFGSSQPQHF
-,-,TRBJ2-3,TRBV27,TGTGCCAGCAGGAACAGACCCTCCGGCACAGATACGCAGTATTTT,CASRNRPSGTDTQYF
-,-,TRBJ1-2,TRBV6-5,TGTGCCAGCAGTAACGAACATGTAGGGGACTATGGCTACACCTTC,CASSNEHVGDYGYTF
-,-,TRBJ2-7,TRBV7-9,TGTGCCAGCAACATGGACGACAGAGAATACTACGAGCAGTACTTC,CASNMDDREYYEQYF
-,-,TRBJ1-1,TRBV18,TGTGCCAGCTCACCAGGTATGGTGGGCAACACTGAAGCTTTCTTT,CASSPGMVGNTEAFF
TRBD1,-,TRBJ1-1,TRBV18,TGTGCCAGCTCACCTTACTCGGACAGGGAAGCTTTCTTT,CASSPYSDREAFF
-,-,TRBJ1-1,TRBV20-1,TGCAGTGCTCCGGGTAACACTGAAGCTTTCTTT,CSAPGNTEAFF
TRBD1,-,TRBJ1-2,TRBV2,TGTGCCAGCAGTGCCGACAGGGGGCCTACCTATGGCTACACCTTC,CASSADRGPTYGYTF
-,once,TRBJ1-2,TRBV29-1,TGCAGCGTTGAAGGAGAGTCGACAGCTAACTATGGCTACACCTTC,CSVEGESTANYGYTF
TRBD1,few,TRBJ1-1,TRBV3-1/TRBV3-2,TGTGCCAGCAGCCTCGAAGGGACAGGGAGAGCTTTCTTT,CASSLEGTGRAFF
TRBD2,few,TRBJ2-3,TRBV6-5,TGTGCCAGCAGTTGGACTAGCGCTTCTAGCACAGATACGCAGTATTTT,CASSWTSASSTDTQYF
-,-,TRBJ1-1,TRBV7-9,TGTGCCAGCAGCTTTGAGATTCTTGCTTTCTTT,CASSFEILAFF
-,-,TRBJ1-1,TRBV24-1,TGTGCCACCAGTCAGGGGCTGGACACTGAAGCTTTCTTT,CATSQGLDTEAFF
-,-,TRBJ1-6,TRBV6-5,TGTGCCAGCAGTCCGCAACAGGGAAATTCACCCCTCCACTTT,CASSPQQGNSPLHF